The subject of this entry is one T cell receptor beta chain. Antigen unknown. This sample was included in a study of T cell responses to AZD1222 COVID-19 vaccine. TCRdb's table, derived via immunoSEQ multiplex PCR, lists solely in-frame clones and lacks some. The repertoire consists of fewer than 120,000 clones, with approximately 90% occurring once and the leading ten covering over 1.5%. Study-level findings and limits: Repertoire collection took place solely once the T cell response had peaked. Females outnumbered males among donors, who were mostly white British; clonal diversity was possibly underestimated.

The sample in question was peripheral blood, obtained on day 0 of AZD1222 vaccination. This receptor was obtained from an adult in good health.

This CDR3 reads CASSQDIDTYNEKLFF. The CDR3 DNA sequence: TGTGCCAGCAGCCAAGATATCGACACGTACAATGAAAAACTGTTTTTT. The chain recombines TRBV14 with TRBJ1-4; D gene unclear. The germline gives CDR1 SGHDN, CDR2 FVKESK. Trimming removed 0 bases from V and 5 bases from J, with 13 bases in between. This CDR3 contains 16 residues.